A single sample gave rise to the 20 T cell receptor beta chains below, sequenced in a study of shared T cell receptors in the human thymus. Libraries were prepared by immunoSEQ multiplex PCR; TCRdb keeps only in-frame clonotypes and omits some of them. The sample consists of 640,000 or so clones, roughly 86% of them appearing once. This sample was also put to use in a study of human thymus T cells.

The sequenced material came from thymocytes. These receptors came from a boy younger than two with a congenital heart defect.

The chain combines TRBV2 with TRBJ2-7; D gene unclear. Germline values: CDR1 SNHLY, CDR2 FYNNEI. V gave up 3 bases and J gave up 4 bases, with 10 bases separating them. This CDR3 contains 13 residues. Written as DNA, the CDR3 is TGTGCCAGCAGTGAGGAGCGTCTTTACGAGCAGTACTTC. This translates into CASSEERLYEQYF.

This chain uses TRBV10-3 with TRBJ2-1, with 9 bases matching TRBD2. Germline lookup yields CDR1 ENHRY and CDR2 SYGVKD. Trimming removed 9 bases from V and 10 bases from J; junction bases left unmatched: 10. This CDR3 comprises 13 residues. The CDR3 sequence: CAMGAGGRGEQFF. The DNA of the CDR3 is TGTGCCATGGGAGCGGGAGGTCGAGGGGAGCAGTTCTTC.

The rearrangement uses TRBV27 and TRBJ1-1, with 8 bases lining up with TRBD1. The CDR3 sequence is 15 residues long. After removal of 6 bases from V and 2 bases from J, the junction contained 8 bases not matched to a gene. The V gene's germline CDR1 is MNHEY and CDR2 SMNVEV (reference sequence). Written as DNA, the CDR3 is TGTGCCAGCAGCCCTACGACAGGGGCTAACACTGAAGCTTTCTTT. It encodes CASSPTTGANTEAFF.

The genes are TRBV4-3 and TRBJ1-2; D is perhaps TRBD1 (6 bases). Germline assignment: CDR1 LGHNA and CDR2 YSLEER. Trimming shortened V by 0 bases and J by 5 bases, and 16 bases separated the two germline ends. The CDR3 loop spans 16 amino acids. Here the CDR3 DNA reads TGCGCCAGCAGCCAAGACTGGACAGAGGATCTGTATGGCTACACCTTC. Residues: CASSQDWTEDLYGYTF.

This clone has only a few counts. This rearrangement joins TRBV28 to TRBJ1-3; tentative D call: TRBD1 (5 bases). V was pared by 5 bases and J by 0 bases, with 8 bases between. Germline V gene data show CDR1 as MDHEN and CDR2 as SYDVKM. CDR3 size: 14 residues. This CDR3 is CASSPDSSGNTIYF. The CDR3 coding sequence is TGTGCCAGCAGTCCCGACAGCTCTGGAAACACCATATATTTT.

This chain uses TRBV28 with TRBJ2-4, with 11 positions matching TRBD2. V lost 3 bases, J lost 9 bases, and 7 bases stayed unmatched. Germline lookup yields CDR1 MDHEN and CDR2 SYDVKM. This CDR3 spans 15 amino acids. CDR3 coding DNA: TGTGCCAGCAGTTTTAGCGGGAGGGACGGGCGCATTCAGTACTTC. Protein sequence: CASSFSGRDGRIQYF.

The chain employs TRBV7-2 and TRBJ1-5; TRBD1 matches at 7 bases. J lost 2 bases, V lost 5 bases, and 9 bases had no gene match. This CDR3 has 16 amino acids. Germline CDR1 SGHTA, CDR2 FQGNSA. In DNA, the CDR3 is TGTGCCAGCAGCCTTAACAGGGGTTGGGGCAATCAGCCCCAGCATTTT. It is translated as CASSLNRGWGNQPQHF.

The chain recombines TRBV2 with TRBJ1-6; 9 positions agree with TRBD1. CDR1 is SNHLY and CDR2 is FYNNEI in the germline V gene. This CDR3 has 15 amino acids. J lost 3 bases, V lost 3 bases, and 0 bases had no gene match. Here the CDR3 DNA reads TGTGCCAGCAGTGAGACAGGGGGCTATAATTCACCCCTCCACTTT. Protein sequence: CASSETGGYNSPLHF.

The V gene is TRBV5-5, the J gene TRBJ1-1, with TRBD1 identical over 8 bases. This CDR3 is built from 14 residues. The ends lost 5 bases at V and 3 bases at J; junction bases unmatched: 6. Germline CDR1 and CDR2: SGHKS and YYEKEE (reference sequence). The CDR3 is CASSPDRDDTEAFF. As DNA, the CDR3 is TGTGCCAGCAGTCCGGACAGGGATGACACTGAAGCTTTCTTT. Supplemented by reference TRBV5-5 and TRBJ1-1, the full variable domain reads DAGVTQSPTHLIKTRGQQVTLRCSPISGHKSVSWYQQVLGQGPQFIFQYYEKEERGRGNFPDRFSARQFPNYSSELNVNALLLGDSALYLCASSPDRDDTEAFFGQGTRLTVV.

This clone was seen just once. The CDR3 sequence is CSVEDRRGEQYF. In DNA, the CDR3 is TGCAGCGTTGAAGATCGGAGGGGCGAGCAGTACTTC. This rearrangement joins TRBV29-1 to TRBJ2-7; D possibly corresponds to TRBD2 (6 bases). Trimming took off 0 bases at V and 6 bases at J, with 9 bases between the two ends. The germline V gene encodes CDR1 SQVTM and CDR2 ANQGSEA. The CDR3 totals 12 residues.

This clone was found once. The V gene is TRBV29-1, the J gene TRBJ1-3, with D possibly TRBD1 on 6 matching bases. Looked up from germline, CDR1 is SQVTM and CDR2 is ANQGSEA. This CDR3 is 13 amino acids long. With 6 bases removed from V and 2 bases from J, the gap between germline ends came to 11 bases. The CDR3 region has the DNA TGCAGCGTCGGACAGACGACTGGAAACACCATATATTTT. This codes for CSVGQTTGNTIYF.

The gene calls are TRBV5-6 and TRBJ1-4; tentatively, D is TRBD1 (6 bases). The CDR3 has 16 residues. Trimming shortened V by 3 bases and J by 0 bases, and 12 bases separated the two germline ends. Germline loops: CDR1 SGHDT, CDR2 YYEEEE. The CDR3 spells CASSSDRDTTNEKLFF. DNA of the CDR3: TGTGCCAGCAGCTCGGACCGGGACACAACTAATGAAAAACTGTTTTTT.

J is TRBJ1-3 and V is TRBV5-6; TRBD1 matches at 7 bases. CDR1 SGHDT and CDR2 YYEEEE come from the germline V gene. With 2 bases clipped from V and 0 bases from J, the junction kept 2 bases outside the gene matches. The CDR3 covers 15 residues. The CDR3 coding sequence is TGTGCCAGCAGCTTAGGGACAGACTCTGGAAACACCATATATTTT. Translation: CASSLGTDSGNTIYF. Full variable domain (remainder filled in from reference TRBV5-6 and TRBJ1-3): DAGVTQSPTHLIKTRGQQVTLRCSPKSGHDTVSWYQQALGQGPQFIFQYYEEEERQRGNFPDRFSGHQFPNYSSELNVNALLLGDSALYLCASSLGTDSGNTIYFGEGSWLTVV.

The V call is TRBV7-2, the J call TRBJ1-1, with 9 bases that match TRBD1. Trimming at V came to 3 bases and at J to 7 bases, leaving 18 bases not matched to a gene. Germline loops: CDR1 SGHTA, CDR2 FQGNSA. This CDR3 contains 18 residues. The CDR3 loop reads CASSFHRGRGLIVNEAFF. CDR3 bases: TGTGCCAGCAGCTTTCACAGGGGGCGCGGGCTAATCGTTAATGAAGCTTTCTTT.

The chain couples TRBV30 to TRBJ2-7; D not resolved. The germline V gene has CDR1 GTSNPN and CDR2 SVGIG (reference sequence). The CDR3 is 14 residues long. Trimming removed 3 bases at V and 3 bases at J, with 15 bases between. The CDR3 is CAWRCSVYCYEQYF. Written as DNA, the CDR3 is TGTGCCTGGAGGTGCTCCGTCTATTGCTACGAGCAGTACTTC.

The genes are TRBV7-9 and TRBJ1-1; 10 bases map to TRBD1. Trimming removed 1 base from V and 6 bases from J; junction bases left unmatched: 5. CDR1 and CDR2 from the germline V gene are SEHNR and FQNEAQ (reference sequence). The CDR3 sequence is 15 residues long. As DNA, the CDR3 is TGTGCCAGCAGCTTAGTCGGGACAGGGGTCTCTGAAGCTTTCTTT. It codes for CASSLVGTGVSEAFF.

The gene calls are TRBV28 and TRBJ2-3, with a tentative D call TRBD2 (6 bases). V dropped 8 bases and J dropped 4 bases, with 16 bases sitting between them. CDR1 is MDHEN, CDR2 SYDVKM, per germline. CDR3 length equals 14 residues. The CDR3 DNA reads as TGTGCCAGCGCGGGGATGGGTAGTGCAGATACGCAGTATTTT. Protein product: CASAGMGSADTQYF.

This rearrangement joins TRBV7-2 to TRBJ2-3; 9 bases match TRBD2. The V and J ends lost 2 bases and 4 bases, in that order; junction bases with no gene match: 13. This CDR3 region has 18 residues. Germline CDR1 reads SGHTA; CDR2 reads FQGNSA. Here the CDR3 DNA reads TGTGCCAGCAGCTTACGAACAAAAGGCGGGGGGGCCGCAGATACGCAGTATTTT. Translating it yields CASSLRTKGGGAADTQYF.

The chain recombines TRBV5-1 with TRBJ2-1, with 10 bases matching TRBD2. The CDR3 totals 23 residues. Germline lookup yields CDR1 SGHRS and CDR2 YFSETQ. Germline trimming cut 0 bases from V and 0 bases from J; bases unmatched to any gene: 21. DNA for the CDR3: TGCGCCAGCAGCTTGGTTCCGGGACGAGCGGGGGGGCACTGGGGTAGCTCCTACAATGAGCAGTTCTTC. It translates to CASSLVPGRAGGHWGSSYNEQFF.

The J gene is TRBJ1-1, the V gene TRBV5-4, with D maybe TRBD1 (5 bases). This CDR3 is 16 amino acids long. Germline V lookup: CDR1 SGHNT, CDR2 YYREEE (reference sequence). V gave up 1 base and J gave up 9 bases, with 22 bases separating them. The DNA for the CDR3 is TGTGCCAGCAGCTTGAAGTTCGACAGCTTGGGGTCAAAAGCTTTCTTT. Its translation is CASSLKFDSLGSKAFF.